One and the same sample provided the 23 T cell receptor beta chains below, sequenced in a study of blood T cell repertoires in COVID-19. The assay was immunoSEQ multiplex PCR, and TCRdb's table has in-frame clones only and misses some. The table has under 150,000 clones, roughly 80% seen once; the top ten hold roughly two fifths. The specimen sequenced was peripheral blood. The receptors were gathered from a human donor in a cohort sampled during active COVID-19.

This clone appeared a single time. This chain connects TRBV7-8 to TRBJ2-5, with TRBD1 matching 7 bases. CDR1 and CDR2 (germline): SGHVS, FQNEAQ. V gave up 4 bases and J gave up 2 bases; unmatched junction bases: 4. There are 14 residues in the CDR3. DNA for the CDR3: TGTGCCAGCAGCTCCGGGACAGCACAAGAGACCCAGTACTTC. Its protein product is CASSSGTAQETQYF. The variable domain in full, completed from reference TRBV7-8 and TRBJ2-5, reads GAGVSQSPRYKVAKRGQDVALRCDPISGHVSLFWYQQALGQGPEFLTYFQNEAQLDKSGLPSDRFFAERPEGSVSTLKIQRTQQEDSAVYLCASSSGTAQETQYFGPGTRLLVL.

V is TRBV11-3 and J is TRBJ1-4; D possibly corresponds to TRBD1 (5 bases). The ends were cut back, 1 base at V and 0 bases at J, with 12 bases in the middle. CDR1 and CDR2 from the germline V gene are SGHNT and YENEEA. The CDR3 consists of 17 residues. CDR3 loop: CASSLALTGTTNEKLFF. CDR3 DNA: TGTGCCAGCAGCTTAGCCCTAACAGGTACAACTAATGAAAAACTGTTTTTT.

The rearrangement uses TRBV5-1 and TRBJ1-6; 8 nucleotides agree with TRBD1. Germline V gives CDR1 SGHRS, CDR2 YFSETQ. The CDR3 is made up of 15 amino acids. The J segment lost 10 bases and the V segment lost 3 bases, leaving 9 bases of the junction unmatched. DNA of the CDR3: TGCGCCAGCAGCTCTGGACAGGGTCTTTGGTCACCCCTCCACTTT. It codes for CASSSGQGLWSPLHF.

The V and J genes are TRBV7-2 and TRBJ2-5, with TRBD2 as a possible D gene (7 bases). There are 14 residues in the CDR3. Trimming shortened V by 4 bases and J by 5 bases, and 14 bases separated the two germline ends. From germline, CDR1 is SGHTA and CDR2 FQGNSA. For the CDR3, the DNA is TGTGCCAGCAGCTCCGTAGGGGGGGCGGAGACCCAGTACTTC. Its protein is CASSSVGGAETQYF.

The gene calls are TRBV15 and TRBJ1-5; D gene unclear. Per the germline V gene, CDR1 is LNHNV and CDR2 is YYDKDF (reference sequence). V was clipped by 5 bases and J by 4 bases, with 15 bases between them. The CDR3 consists of 15 residues. The CDR3 protein is CATSPDLAGNQPQHF. CDR3 nucleotide sequence: TGTGCCACCAGCCCGGACCTGGCGGGTAATCAGCCCCAGCATTTT.

The chain uses TRBV7-9 and TRBJ2-2; D may be TRBD1 (6 bases). The CDR3 is made up of 13 amino acids. V was shortened by 5 bases and J by 6 bases, with 10 bases between the two germline ends. The germline V gene has CDR1 SEHNR and CDR2 FQNEAQ (reference sequence). CDR3 DNA sequence: TGTGCCAGCAGCCGCACAGGGCCCGGGGAGCTGTTTTTT. It is translated as CASSRTGPGELFF.

This clone has more than one count but fewer than ten. The J gene is TRBJ1-6, the V gene TRBV4-2; D unresolved. Germline lookup yields CDR1 LGHNA and CDR2 YNFKEQ. The ends were cut back, 1 base at V and 8 bases at J, with 15 bases in the middle. This CDR3 comprises 16 residues. CDR3 amino acids: CASSQVGSRGDSPLHF. In DNA, the CDR3 is TGTGCCAGCAGCCAAGTTGGGAGTCGTGGGGATTCACCCCTCCACTTT.

The chain joins TRBV18 to TRBJ1-3, with a weak D call TRBD1 (6 bases). The CDR3 extends over 16 amino acids. With 4 bases removed from V and 0 bases from J, the gap between germline ends came to 13 bases. Germline-derived CDR1 and CDR2 are KGHSH and LQKENI. CDR3: CASSLGQPSSGNTIYF. The DNA of the CDR3 is TGTGCCAGCTCACTCGGACAGCCGAGCTCTGGAAACACCATATATTTT. Drawing the rest from reference TRBV18 and TRBJ1-3, the complete variable domain is NAGVMQNPRHLVRRRGQEARLRCSPMKGHSHVYWYRQLPEEGLKFMVYLQKENIIDESGMPKERFSAEFPKEGPSILRIQQVVRGDSAAYFCASSLGQPSSGNTIYFGEGSWLTVV.

This rearrangement joins TRBV4-1 to TRBJ2-7; 8 nucleotides match TRBD2. This CDR3 has 15 amino acids. Germline loops: CDR1 MGHRA, CDR2 YSYEKL. The J segment lost 6 bases and the V segment lost 1 base, leaving 8 bases of the junction unmatched. The CDR3 sequence: CASSQAGGASGEQYF. The CDR3, as DNA: TGCGCCAGCAGCCAAGCGGGAGGGGCTTCGGGCGAGCAGTACTTC.

This chain connects TRBV5-4 to TRBJ1-3; TRBD1 matches 7 bases. The J segment lost 2 bases and the V segment lost 5 bases, leaving 7 bases of the junction unmatched. There are 15 residues in the CDR3. The germline gives CDR1 SGHNT, CDR2 YYREEE (reference sequence). In DNA form, the CDR3 reads TGTGCCAGCAGTTCAGGGGGGTCCCCTGGAAACACCATATATTTT. It yields the protein CASSSGGSPGNTIYF.

V gene TRBV4-1 combines with J gene TRBJ2-1; D remains ambiguous. There are 15 residues in the CDR3. Trimming took off 8 bases at V and 0 bases at J, with 14 bases between the two ends. Germline V gene sequence: CDR1 MGHRA, CDR2 YSYEKL. The CDR3 sequence is CASALGPSSYNEQFF. The CDR3 nucleotides read TGCGCCAGCGCACTGGGTCCTAGCTCCTACAATGAGCAGTTCTTC.

V is TRBV6-5 and J is TRBJ1-6; the D gene is possibly TRBD1 (6 bases). The CDR3 sequence is 13 residues long. Deletions cut 10 bases from V and 8 bases from J, with 15 bases between. Germline loops: CDR1 MNHEY, CDR2 SVGAGI. DNA of the CDR3: TGTGCCACCGACCCAGGGGTTGATTCACCCCTCCACTTT. Protein: CATDPGVDSPLHF.

V and J are TRBV18 and TRBJ2-5; 7 nucleotides agree with TRBD1. V lost 8 bases, J lost 5 bases, and 11 bases stayed unmatched. This CDR3 comprises 14 residues. Germline-derived CDR1 and CDR2 are KGHSH and LQKENI. The CDR3 DNA follows: TGTGCCAGCGCCCCGACAGGGCACTCGGAGACCCAGTACTTC. Encoded protein: CASAPTGHSETQYF.

In nucleotides, the CDR3 is TGTGCCAGCCGCGGGGTGCTCACCGGGGAGCTGTTTTTT. Encoded protein: CASRGVLTGELFF. The chain uses TRBV19 and TRBJ2-2; D is perhaps TRBD2 (6 bases). The CDR3 has 13 residues. Deletions cut 9 bases from V and 4 bases from J, with 12 bases between. Germline assignment: CDR1 LNHDA and CDR2 SQIVND (reference sequence).

The V call is TRBV4-1, the J call TRBJ2-7, with 11 nucleotides matching TRBD2. The CDR3 is 16 residues long. V shed 0 bases and J 6 bases; nucleotides not matched to a gene: 7. Germline V gene data show CDR1 as MGHRA and CDR2 as YSYEKL. The DNA for the CDR3 is TGCGCCAGCAGCCAAGAGGGTAGCGGGGGGGCGGGCGAGCAGTACTTC. Amino acid sequence: CASSQEGSGGAGEQYF.

CDR3 amino acids: CASSWGEWGTEAFF. CDR3 nucleotides: TGTGCCAGCAGTTGGGGGGAATGGGGCACTGAAGCTTTCTTT. This sequence joins TRBV3-1 (or the pseudogene TRBV3-2) and TRBJ1-1, with a tentative D call TRBD1 (5 bases). This CDR3 region has 14 residues. Between the trimmed V and J ends, which lost 6 bases and 4 bases, there was a span of 15 bases. The germline V gene encodes CDR1 LGHDT and CDR2 YNNKEL (reference sequence).

V and J are TRBV5-1 and TRBJ2-5; 12 bases are shared with TRBD2. Germline-derived CDR1 and CDR2 are SGHRS and YFSETQ. The ends lost 4 bases at V and 5 bases at J; junction bases unmatched: 3. CDR3 length: 14 residues. CDR3: CASSPGTSGETQYF. The CDR3 nucleotides are TGCGCCAGCAGCCCTGGGACTAGCGGGGAGACCCAGTACTTC.

The chain carries TRBV4-1 and TRBJ2-7; TRBD2 agrees at 8 bases. This CDR3 has 17 amino acids. The V and J ends lost 0 bases and 6 bases, in that order; junction bases with no gene match: 13. Germline V CDR1 and CDR2: MGHRA, YSYEKL. CDR3 sequence (DNA): TGCGCCAGCAGCCAAGATTCGGGACGGGGGGGAGCGGGCGAGCAGTACTTC. Translated: CASSQDSGRGGAGEQYF.

The J gene is TRBJ2-3, the V gene TRBV11-2; 7 nucleotides agree with TRBD1. Germline trimming cut 6 bases from V and 1 base from J; bases unmatched to any gene: 4. The CDR3 covers 14 residues. The V gene's germline CDR1 is SGHAT and CDR2 FQNNGV. The CDR3 nucleotides read TGTGCCAGCAGTTACGACAGGGGCACAGATACGCAGTATTTT. Its translation: CASSYDRGTDTQYF.

V and J are TRBV19 and TRBJ2-1; 10 bases are a match to TRBD2. The CDR3 runs to 17 residues. Germline trimming cut 6 bases from V and 10 bases from J; bases unmatched to any gene: 18. The V gene's germline CDR1 is LNHDA and CDR2 SQIVND (reference sequence). The CDR3 coding sequence is TGTGCCAGTAGAGGGAGGGGGACCCTAGCGGGGGAGCTAGAGCAGTTCTTC. Residues: CASRGRGTLAGELEQFF.

The chain couples TRBV4-3 to TRBJ1-2; 10 nucleotides agree with TRBD1. This CDR3 is 16 amino acids long. Germline lookup yields CDR1 LGHNA and CDR2 YSLEER. J gave up 2 bases and V 2 bases, and 5 bases lay outside the gene matches. CDR3 in amino acids: CASSQKPGQGNYGYTF. CDR3 sequence (DNA): TGCGCCAGCAGCCAAAAACCGGGACAGGGGAACTATGGCTACACCTTC.

V and J are TRBV9 and TRBJ2-1; D is unresolved. Trimming removed 3 bases from V and 1 base from J, with 8 bases in between. The V gene's germline CDR1 is SGDLS and CDR2 YYNGEE. This CDR3 has 14 amino acids. The CDR3 DNA sequence: TGTGCCAGCAGCGCCACTAAATCCTACAATGAGCAGTTCTTC. It translates to CASSATKSYNEQFF. The entire variable domain, with the rest obtained from reference TRBV9 and TRBJ2-1, is as follows: DSGVTQTPKHLITATGQRVTLRCSPRSGDLSVYWYQQSLDQGLQFLIQYYNGEERAKGNILERFSAQQFPDLHSELNLSSLELGDSALYFCASSATKSYNEQFFGPGTRLTVL.

This clone appeared a few times. The chain carries TRBV10-2 and TRBJ1-1, with TRBD1 matching 7 bases. The CDR3 is 15 amino acids. Trimming cost V 5 bases and J 5 bases; bases outside gene matches: 11. The germline gives CDR1 WSHSY, CDR2 SAAADI. CDR3 protein: CASSTRRRGQTEAFF. The CDR3 coding sequence is TGCGCCAGCAGTACCCGGAGGAGGGGGCAAACTGAAGCTTTCTTT.